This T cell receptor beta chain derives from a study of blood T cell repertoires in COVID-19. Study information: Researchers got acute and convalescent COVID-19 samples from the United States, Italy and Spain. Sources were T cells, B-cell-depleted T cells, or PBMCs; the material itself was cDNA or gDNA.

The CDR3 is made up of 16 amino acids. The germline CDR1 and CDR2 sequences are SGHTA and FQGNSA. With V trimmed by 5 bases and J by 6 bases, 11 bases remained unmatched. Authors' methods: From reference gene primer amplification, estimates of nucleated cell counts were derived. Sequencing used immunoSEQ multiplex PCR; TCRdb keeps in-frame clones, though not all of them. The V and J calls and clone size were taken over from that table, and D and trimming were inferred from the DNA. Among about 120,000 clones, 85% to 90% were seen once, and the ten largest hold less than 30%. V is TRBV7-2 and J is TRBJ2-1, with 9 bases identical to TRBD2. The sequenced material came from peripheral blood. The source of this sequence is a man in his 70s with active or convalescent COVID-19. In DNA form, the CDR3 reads TGTGCCAGCAGCCAATTCGCGGGAGGGCCGGGCAATGAGCAGTTCTTC. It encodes CASSQFAGGPGNEQFF.